Listed below are T cell receptor beta chains from one sample, sequenced in a study of T cells in Graves' hyperthyroidism and ophthalmopathy. TCRdb independently ran MiXCR on the multiplex PCR reads; one entry per CDR3 protein. The sample consists of some 500,000 distinct CDR3 sequences, around 15% of them appearing once. The sequencing input was blood. These receptors were obtained from a woman in her thirties with Graves' ophthalmopathy. Each CDR3 is given with its conserved first and last residue. Fields, in order: V gene, CDR3 length, D gene, J gene, clone size, CDR3 DNA, CDR3 protein. The D gene is left open where the match is weak. Where a row states a size, it is once, few, many or the class of an expanded clone; other rows omit it.

v_call: TRBV6-1; cdr3_length: 14; d_call: -; j_call: TRBJ1-5; clone_size: few; cdr3_nt: TGTGCCAGCAGACCCGGACAGAACTTTGGGCCCCAGCATTTT; cdr3_aa: CASRPGQNFGPQHF
v_call: TRBV5-1; cdr3_length: 14; d_call: -; j_call: TRBJ2-7; clone_size: -; cdr3_nt: TGTGCCAGCAGCTTAGCGATGAGCGACTACGAGCAGTACTTC; cdr3_aa: CASSLAMSDYEQYF
v_call: TRBV19; cdr3_length: 13; d_call: -; j_call: TRBJ2-7; clone_size: -; cdr3_nt: TGTGCCTCAGGCGCTAGCGTAACCTACGAGCAGTACTTC; cdr3_aa: CASGASVTYEQYF
v_call: TRBV29-1; cdr3_length: 13; d_call: -; j_call: TRBJ2-2; clone_size: -; cdr3_nt: TGCAGCGTCGTGGCCCTTCTCACCGGGGAGCTGTTTTTT; cdr3_aa: CSVVALLTGELFF
v_call: TRBV6-5; cdr3_length: 15; d_call: TRBD1; j_call: TRBJ1-1; clone_size: -; cdr3_nt: TGTGCCAGCAGTTACCCGACAGGGAAGGGAACTGAAGCTTTCTTT; cdr3_aa: CASSYPTGKGTEAFF
v_call: TRBV2; cdr3_length: 16; d_call: TRBD1; j_call: TRBJ2-4; clone_size: -; cdr3_nt: TGTGCCAGCAGCGCAAACAGGGGGTTAGCCAAAAACATTCAGTACTTC; cdr3_aa: CASSANRGLAKNIQYF
v_call: TRBV30; cdr3_length: 12; d_call: -; j_call: TRBJ2-2; clone_size: many; cdr3_nt: TGTGCCTGGACTGGGAACACCGGGGAGCTGTTTTTT; cdr3_aa: CAWTGNTGELFF
v_call: TRBV6-2/TRBV6-3; cdr3_length: 14; d_call: -; j_call: TRBJ2-1; clone_size: -; cdr3_nt: TGTGCCAGCAGTTGGGCTAGCGCCTACAATGAGCAGTTCTTC; cdr3_aa: CASSWASAYNEQFF
v_call: TRBV28; cdr3_length: 13; d_call: TRBD1; j_call: TRBJ1-5; clone_size: many; cdr3_nt: TGTGCCAGCCACCCGACAGGGGTTCAGCCCCAGCATTTT; cdr3_aa: CASHPTGVQPQHF
v_call: TRBV5-1; cdr3_length: 14; d_call: -; j_call: TRBJ2-5; clone_size: few; cdr3_nt: TGCGCCAGCAGCCTCTCTGGGGGGTGGGAGACCCAGTACTTC; cdr3_aa: CASSLSGGWETQYF
v_call: TRBV7-2; cdr3_length: 16; d_call: TRBD1; j_call: TRBJ2-3; clone_size: many; cdr3_nt: TGTGCCAGCAGCTCCCGGTCGGGACAGAGCTTTGGTACGCAGTATTTT; cdr3_aa: CASSSRSGQSFGTQYF
v_call: TRBV3-1; cdr3_length: 14; d_call: -; j_call: TRBJ1-1; clone_size: many; cdr3_nt: TGTGCCAGCACCCCTGGACAGCGGAACACTGAAGCTTTCTTT; cdr3_aa: CASTPGQRNTEAFF
v_call: TRBV24-1; cdr3_length: 15; d_call: -; j_call: TRBJ2-6; clone_size: -; cdr3_nt: TGTGCCACCAGTGAGCCAGTCTCTGGGGCCAACGTCCTGACTTTC; cdr3_aa: CATSEPVSGANVLTF
v_call: TRBV20-1; cdr3_length: 14; d_call: -; j_call: TRBJ2-5; clone_size: many; cdr3_nt: TGCAGTGCTAGTAGGGGTAAACCCTCGGAGACCCAGTACTTC; cdr3_aa: CSASRGKPSETQYF
v_call: TRBV3-1; cdr3_length: 17; d_call: TRBD1; j_call: TRBJ1-5; clone_size: -; cdr3_nt: TGTGCCAGCAGTTCCGGGACAGGGGGCGCGAGCAATCAGCCCCAGCATTTT; cdr3_aa: CASSSGTGGASNQPQHF
v_call: TRBV24-1; cdr3_length: 14; d_call: TRBD1; j_call: TRBJ1-5; clone_size: -; cdr3_nt: TGTGCCACCAGTGTACAGGGGGCTTATCAGCCCCAGCATTTT; cdr3_aa: CATSVQGAYQPQHF
v_call: TRBV7-6; cdr3_length: 14; d_call: -; j_call: TRBJ1-5; clone_size: few; cdr3_nt: TGTGCCAGCAGCTCCGGCCCGGGCAATCAGCCCCAGCATTTT; cdr3_aa: CASSSGPGNQPQHF
v_call: TRBV7-2; cdr3_length: 17; d_call: -; j_call: TRBJ2-2; clone_size: -; cdr3_nt: TGTGCCAGCAGCTTAGTAGTAGGTTTGAGAAACACCGGGGAGCTGTTTTTT; cdr3_aa: CASSLVVGLRNTGELFF
v_call: TRBV10-3; cdr3_length: 17; d_call: -; j_call: TRBJ2-2; clone_size: -; cdr3_nt: TGTGCCATCAGTGAGTCGGGGGTGCACGCGAACACCGGGGAGCTGTTTTTT; cdr3_aa: CAISESGVHANTGELFF
v_call: TRBV28; cdr3_length: 19; d_call: TRBD2; j_call: TRBJ2-2; clone_size: few; cdr3_nt: TGTGCCAGCAGTTTAATCCTAGCGGGAGGTATTCTGAACACCGGGGAGCTGTTTTTT; cdr3_aa: CASSLILAGGILNTGELFF
v_call: TRBV4-1; cdr3_length: 15; d_call: TRBD1; j_call: TRBJ2-2; clone_size: few; cdr3_nt: TGCGCCAGCAGCCAGGACAGGGTGTTGGCCGGGGAGCTGTTTTTT; cdr3_aa: CASSQDRVLAGELFF
v_call: TRBV7-6; cdr3_length: 12; d_call: TRBD1; j_call: TRBJ2-5; clone_size: many; cdr3_nt: TGTGCCAGCAGCCAGGGGGAAGAGACCCAGTACTTC; cdr3_aa: CASSQGEETQYF
v_call: TRBV5-1; cdr3_length: 16; d_call: TRBD2; j_call: TRBJ2-5; clone_size: few; cdr3_nt: TGCGCCAGCAGCCGCGGGACTAGCCGACGGGGGGAGACCCAGTACTTC; cdr3_aa: CASSRGTSRRGETQYF
v_call: TRBV6-4; cdr3_length: 22; d_call: TRBD2; j_call: TRBJ2-1; clone_size: -; cdr3_nt: TGTGCCAGCAGTGACTCTGGCCCTAGCGGGAGTTTCTTCTTTATACAATGGAATGAGCAGTTCTTC; cdr3_aa: CASSDSGPSGSFFFIQWNEQFF
v_call: TRBV7-9; cdr3_length: 15; d_call: TRBD1; j_call: TRBJ2-1; clone_size: -; cdr3_nt: TGTGCCAGCAGCCCCCCAGACAGGGACTACAATGAGCAGTTCTTC; cdr3_aa: CASSPPDRDYNEQFF
v_call: TRBV28; cdr3_length: 15; d_call: TRBD1; j_call: TRBJ2-2; clone_size: many; cdr3_nt: TGTGCCAGCAGTTATCGGACAGGGGGCACCGGGGAGCTGTTTTTT; cdr3_aa: CASSYRTGGTGELFF
v_call: TRBV20-1; cdr3_length: 18; d_call: -; j_call: TRBJ2-1; clone_size: many; cdr3_nt: TGCAGTGCTAGAGGAAATTCGCTGGCCAACTACGACTACAATGAGCAGTTCTTC; cdr3_aa: CSARGNSLANYDYNEQFF
v_call: TRBV27; cdr3_length: 16; d_call: -; j_call: TRBJ2-2; clone_size: -; cdr3_nt: TGTGCCAGCAGTTTTGGCGGATTATTAAACACCGGGGAGCTGTTTTTT; cdr3_aa: CASSFGGLLNTGELFF
v_call: TRBV11-2; cdr3_length: 13; d_call: -; j_call: TRBJ2-7; clone_size: -; cdr3_nt: TGTGCCAGCAGGCCGGGTAGCGGTTACGAGCAGCACTTC; cdr3_aa: CASRPGSGYEQHF
v_call: TRBV5-5; cdr3_length: 14; d_call: -; j_call: TRBJ2-7; clone_size: many; cdr3_nt: TGTGCCAGCAGTCTAGCGATCTCGACGTACGAGCAGTACTTC; cdr3_aa: CASSLAISTYEQYF
v_call: TRBV2; cdr3_length: 16; d_call: -; j_call: TRBJ1-5; clone_size: many; cdr3_nt: TGTGCCAGCAGTGAGACAGCTCCTTTGGGCAATCAGCCCCAGCATTTT; cdr3_aa: CASSETAPLGNQPQHF
v_call: TRBV4-3; cdr3_length: 17; d_call: -; j_call: TRBJ2-5; clone_size: -; cdr3_nt: TGCGCCAGCAGCCAAGATGGTGAGGGGATCGCTCAAGAGACCCAGTACTTC; cdr3_aa: CASSQDGEGIAQETQYF
v_call: TRBV7-2; cdr3_length: 17; d_call: TRBD2; j_call: TRBJ2-1; clone_size: many; cdr3_nt: TGTGCCAGCAGCTGGACTAGCGGGAGTCTAGGGAAGAATGAGCAGTTCTTC; cdr3_aa: CASSWTSGSLGKNEQFF
v_call: TRBV4-3; cdr3_length: 16; d_call: TRBD2; j_call: TRBJ2-7; clone_size: -; cdr3_nt: TGCGCCAGCAGCCCGGGACTAGCGGAGCCGTTCTACGAGCAGTACTTC; cdr3_aa: CASSPGLAEPFYEQYF
v_call: TRBV29-1; cdr3_length: 10; d_call: -; j_call: TRBJ1-1; clone_size: -; cdr3_nt: TGCAGCGTGGTACAGGTTGAAGCTTTCTTT; cdr3_aa: CSVVQVEAFF
v_call: TRBV20-1; cdr3_length: 12; d_call: -; j_call: TRBJ2-5; clone_size: many; cdr3_nt: TGCAGTGCCCCCCCTGGGGTGGGGACCCAGTACTTC; cdr3_aa: CSAPPGVGTQYF
v_call: TRBV11-2; cdr3_length: 13; d_call: -; j_call: TRBJ2-7; clone_size: many; cdr3_nt: TGTGCCAGCAGCCACGGACAGCGCTACGAGCAGTACTTC; cdr3_aa: CASSHGQRYEQYF
v_call: TRBV6-1; cdr3_length: 13; d_call: -; j_call: TRBJ1-1; clone_size: many; cdr3_nt: TGTGCCAGCAGAGAAAAGACAAACACTGAAGCTTTCTTT; cdr3_aa: CASREKTNTEAFF
v_call: TRBV30; cdr3_length: 10; d_call: -; j_call: TRBJ2-7; clone_size: many; cdr3_nt: TGTGCCTGGGGTCACTACGAGCAGTACTTC; cdr3_aa: CAWGHYEQYF
v_call: TRBV9; cdr3_length: 14; d_call: -; j_call: TRBJ1-5; clone_size: -; cdr3_nt: TGTGCCAGCAGCGACGGAGGGACACATCAGCCCCAGCATTTT; cdr3_aa: CASSDGGTHQPQHF
v_call: TRBV6-1; cdr3_length: 13; d_call: -; j_call: TRBJ1-2; clone_size: many; cdr3_nt: TGTGCCAGCAGCAGGGACCGTAACTATGGCTACACCTTC; cdr3_aa: CASSRDRNYGYTF
v_call: TRBV7-3; cdr3_length: 14; d_call: TRBD1; j_call: TRBJ2-5; clone_size: many; cdr3_nt: TGTGCCAGCAGCCAGACAGGGGCGAAAGAGACCCAGTACTTC; cdr3_aa: CASSQTGAKETQYF
v_call: TRBV3-1; cdr3_length: 16; d_call: -; j_call: TRBJ2-3; clone_size: -; cdr3_nt: TGTGCCAGCAGCGGCTCGGGGGCGGGAGTTTTAGATACGCAGTATTTT; cdr3_aa: CASSGSGAGVLDTQYF
v_call: TRBV29-1; cdr3_length: 16; d_call: TRBD2; j_call: TRBJ2-7; clone_size: many; cdr3_nt: TGCAGCGTTGAGCTAGCGGGGGGGGATGCTCTCTACGAGCAGTACTTC; cdr3_aa: CSVELAGGDALYEQYF
v_call: TRBV29-1; cdr3_length: 10; d_call: -; j_call: TRBJ1-1; clone_size: many; cdr3_nt: TGCAGCGTTGGACAGGCCGGAGCTTTCTTT; cdr3_aa: CSVGQAGAFF
v_call: TRBV6-2/TRBV6-3; cdr3_length: 16; d_call: -; j_call: TRBJ2-2; clone_size: few; cdr3_nt: TGTGCCAGCAGCCTCTGGGGCGGGGACCGCACCGGGGAGCTGTTTTTT; cdr3_aa: CASSLWGGDRTGELFF
v_call: TRBV10-3; cdr3_length: 12; d_call: -; j_call: TRBJ2-1; clone_size: -; cdr3_nt: TGTGCCATCAGACCACGAGACAATGAGCAGTTCTTC; cdr3_aa: CAIRPRDNEQFF
v_call: TRBV30; cdr3_length: 14; d_call: -; j_call: TRBJ1-3; clone_size: many; cdr3_nt: TGTGCCTGGAGTGTCGGGAGTCCCGGAAACACCATATATTTT; cdr3_aa: CAWSVGSPGNTIYF
v_call: TRBV28; cdr3_length: 15; d_call: -; j_call: TRBJ2-7; clone_size: many; cdr3_nt: TGTGCCAGCAGTTTGACTCAGACTGATAACTACGAGCAGTACTTC; cdr3_aa: CASSLTQTDNYEQYF
v_call: TRBV13; cdr3_length: 16; d_call: TRBD2; j_call: TRBJ2-2; clone_size: many; cdr3_nt: TGTGCCAGCAGCTTTGTTCTAGCGGGAAACACCGGGGAGCTGTTTTTT; cdr3_aa: CASSFVLAGNTGELFF
v_call: TRBV20-1; cdr3_length: 15; d_call: -; j_call: TRBJ2-1; clone_size: few; cdr3_nt: TGCAGTGCGCATAAAGCGGATTCCTCCTACAATGAGCGGTTCTTC; cdr3_aa: CSAHKADSSYNERFF
v_call: TRBV6-1; cdr3_length: 15; d_call: TRBD1; j_call: TRBJ2-7; clone_size: few; cdr3_nt: TGTGCCAGCAGTTCCTCCGGGACAGGGAACTACGAGCAGTACTTC; cdr3_aa: CASSSSGTGNYEQYF
v_call: TRBV5-8; cdr3_length: 12; d_call: -; j_call: TRBJ1-1; clone_size: many; cdr3_nt: TGTGCCAGCAGCCTACCTGAAACTGAAGCTTTCTTT; cdr3_aa: CASSLPETEAFF
v_call: TRBV30; cdr3_length: 13; d_call: -; j_call: TRBJ1-1; clone_size: many; cdr3_nt: TGTGCCTGGAGTTGGACAGAGAACACTGAAGCTTTCTTT; cdr3_aa: CAWSWTENTEAFF
v_call: TRBV18; cdr3_length: 15; d_call: -; j_call: TRBJ1-2; clone_size: many; cdr3_nt: TGTGCCAGCTCACCACGAAAGGGGGGATTCAATGGCTACACCTTC; cdr3_aa: CASSPRKGGFNGYTF
v_call: TRBV11-3; cdr3_length: 14; d_call: TRBD2; j_call: TRBJ2-2; clone_size: many; cdr3_nt: TGTGCCAGCAGCGCTTCCGGGACTAGCGGGAGGGTGTTTTTT; cdr3_aa: CASSASGTSGRVFF
v_call: TRBV20-1; cdr3_length: 12; d_call: TRBD2; j_call: TRBJ2-7; clone_size: -; cdr3_nt: TGCAGTGCTAGAAGGGACTACCGCGAGCAGTACTTC; cdr3_aa: CSARRDYREQYF
v_call: TRBV11-2; cdr3_length: 15; d_call: -; j_call: TRBJ2-1; clone_size: many; cdr3_nt: TGTGCCAGCAGCTCGAGACTAGTTCGGCGCAATGAGCAGTTCTTC; cdr3_aa: CASSSRLVRRNEQFF
v_call: TRBV9; cdr3_length: 14; d_call: TRBD1; j_call: TRBJ1-1; clone_size: many; cdr3_nt: TGTGCCAGCAGCGAGGGGACAGGGGTCACTGAAGCTTTCTTT; cdr3_aa: CASSEGTGVTEAFF
v_call: TRBV7-9; cdr3_length: 14; d_call: TRBD2; j_call: TRBJ2-1; clone_size: many; cdr3_nt: TGTGCCAGCAGCTTAGCGGGAGGGCACAATGAGCAGTTCTTC; cdr3_aa: CASSLAGGHNEQFF